Below, 32 T cell receptor beta chains from the same sample are listed, as sequenced in a study of human T cells and chemical hapten exposure. TCRdb processed the RACE reads anew with MiXCR; each CDR3 protein has one entry. Among 350,000 to 450,000 distinct CDR3 sequences, 4.5% to 6% were seen once, and the ten largest hold just over 2.5%. The time point denotes: pre-sensitization, week 0. Documented treatment: therapeutic diphenylcyclopropenone sensitization with weekly scalp DPC. The sample consisted of whole blood, taken in connection with sensitization to the hapten diphenylcyclopropenone (DPC). The receptors here all came from a woman aged 45-60 years with alopecia areata. Some clones in this sample may be carry-over from other donors' samples.

This clonotype showed up many times. The chain carries TRBV20-1 and TRBJ1-1, with D possibly TRBD1 on 6 matching bases. In germline, CDR1 is DFQATT, CDR2 SNEGSKA (reference sequence). This CDR3 has 14 residues. V was cut by 0 bases and J by 1 base, with 9 bases left in between. CDR3 amino acids: CSAREGGPNTEAFF. For the CDR3, the DNA is TGCAGTGCTAGAGAAGGGGGACCGAACACTGAAGCTTTCTTT.

The rearrangement uses TRBV15 and TRBJ1-6; 7 bases align to TRBD1. With V trimmed by 0 bases and J by 7 bases, 3 bases remained unmatched. Germline-derived CDR1 and CDR2 are LNHNV and YYDKDF (reference sequence). The CDR3 has 15 amino acids. The chain's CDR3 is CATSRERDSNSPLHF. The CDR3 nucleotides are TGTGCCACCAGCAGAGAAAGGGACAGCAATTCACCCCTCCACTTT.

DNA of the CDR3: TGTGCCAGCAGTGACGGAGCCACCATATATTTT. It is translated as CASSDGATIYF. The gene calls are TRBV6-4 and TRBJ1-3, with D unclear. The V gene lost 2 bases and the J gene lost 9 bases, with 5 bases spanning the gap. CDR1 is MRHNA, CDR2 SNTAGT, per germline. The CDR3 contains 11 residues.

This clonotype was found a few times. J is TRBJ1-4 and V is TRBV5-6, with a tentative D call TRBD1 (5 bases). Germline CDR1 is SGHDT and CDR2 is YYEEEE. V dropped 4 bases and J dropped 5 bases, with 18 bases sitting between them. This CDR3 has 16 residues. CDR3 bases: TGTGCCAGCAGCCCACCTAGTGCCTGGGGGAATGAAAAACTGTTTTTT. It yields the protein CASSPPSAWGNEKLFF. The full variable domain, in which reference TRBV5-6 and TRBJ1-4 provide the parts outside the CDR3, is DAGVTQSPTHLIKTRGQQVTLRCSPKSGHDTVSWYQQALGQGPQFIFQYYEEEERQRGNFPDRFSGHQFPNYSSELNVNALLLGDSALYLCASSPPSAWGNEKLFFGSGTQLSVL.

This clonotype was counted many times. The CDR3 coding sequence is TGCAGCGTCACAGGGGTCACCGGGGAGCTGTTTTTT. Translated: CSVTGVTGELFF. This chain connects TRBV29-1 to TRBJ2-2; 7 nucleotides match TRBD1. CDR3 size: 12 residues. The V gene's germline CDR1 is SQVTM and CDR2 ANQGSEA. V was clipped by 6 bases and J by 4 bases; unmatched bases: 2.

This clonotype came up a few times. The chain uses TRBV30 and TRBJ2-7, with a weak D call TRBD1 (6 bases). Trimming left V 4 bases short and J 1 base short, with 17 bases between. Germline CDR1 GTSNPN, CDR2 SVGIG (reference sequence). The CDR3 consists of 15 residues. The DNA of the CDR3 is TGTGCCTGGACTGCACCGGGACACCCATCCTACGAGCAGTACTTC. This encodes CAWTAPGHPSYEQYF.

This clonotype was counted ten times or more. The V and J genes are TRBV9 and TRBJ2-5; a possible D gene is TRBD1 (5 bases). The CDR3 has 14 amino acids. Germline V gene sequence: CDR1 SGDLS, CDR2 YYNGEE. Trimming removed 0 bases from V and 5 bases from J, with 11 bases in between. The CDR3 DNA reads as TGTGCCAGCAGCGTAGGGATAGGGGTGGAGACCCAGTACTTC. Translating gives CASSVGIGVETQYF.

This clonotype was picked up many times. V and J are TRBV27 and TRBJ2-1; perhaps D is TRBD1 or TRBD2 (5 bases each). The CDR3 sequence is 12 residues long. Looked up from germline, CDR1 is MNHEY and CDR2 is SMNVEV (reference sequence). The germline V and J ends were trimmed by 5 bases and 8 bases, with 10 bases remaining between them. The CDR3 reads CASSPGTHEQFF. The CDR3 coding sequence is TGTGCCAGCAGTCCCGGGACCCATGAGCAGTTCTTC.

This clonotype was counted between two and nine times. The chain is built from TRBV3-1 and TRBJ2-7; 13 positions match TRBD2. The J segment lost 6 bases and the V segment lost 4 bases, leaving 3 bases of the junction unmatched. Per germline, CDR1 LGHDT and CDR2 YNNKEL (reference sequence). CDR3 length: 14 amino acids. The DNA for the CDR3 is TGTGCCAGCAGCCGGACTAGCGGGGGAATCGAGCAGTACTTC. As protein: CASSRTSGGIEQYF.

In this sample, this clonotype turned up many times. The chain links TRBV12-3 or TRBV12-4 to TRBJ1-4, with a weak D call TRBD1 (6 bases). The CDR3 is made up of 13 amino acids. V was cut by 4 bases and J by 6 bases, with 9 bases left in between. The CDR3 loop reads CASSSPGDEKLFF. CDR3 in DNA: TGTGCCAGCAGTTCCCCAGGGGATGAAAAACTGTTTTTT.

This chain connects TRBV19 to TRBJ2-1, with D unresolved. Trimming left V 1 base short and J 7 bases short, with 20 bases between. CDR3 length: 17 amino acids. Germline V gene lookup returns CDR1 LNHDA and CDR2 SQIVND (reference sequence). The CDR3: CASSIGPRAPLSNEQFF. CDR3 DNA sequence: TGTGCCAGTAGTATAGGCCCCCGGGCCCCCTTATCGAATGAGCAGTTCTTC.

This chain links TRBV14 with TRBJ2-7; D is perhaps TRBD1 or TRBD2 (5 bases each). V lost 0 bases and J lost 3, with 18 bases in between. This CDR3 contains 17 residues. CDR1 is SGHDN, CDR2 FVKESK, per germline. The chain's CDR3 is CASSQDRTGRGVYEQYF. CDR3 nucleotide sequence: TGTGCCAGCAGCCAAGATCGTACGGGAAGGGGCGTCTACGAGCAGTACTTC.

This sequence joins TRBV7-9 and TRBJ1-3; unclear D gene. The V and J ends lost 3 bases and 2 bases respectively, with 11 bases between them. This CDR3 spans 15 amino acids. Germline loops: CDR1 SEHNR, CDR2 FQNEAQ (reference sequence). CDR3 sequence: CASSFGPGTGNTIYF. In DNA form, the CDR3 reads TGTGCCAGCAGCTTCGGACCGGGAACTGGAAACACCATATATTTT.

Ten or more counts support this clonotype. The V and J genes are TRBV6-5 and TRBJ1-3; D not certain. Trimming shortened V by 6 bases and J by 0 bases, and 12 bases separated the two germline ends. Germline CDR1 and CDR2: MNHEY and SVGAGI. CDR3 length: 15 amino acids. Here the CDR3 DNA reads TGTGCCAGCAGCCGTGACCCCAACTCTGGAAACACCATATATTTT. Translating gives CASSRDPNSGNTIYF.

This clonotype came up many times. This chain uses TRBV2 with TRBJ1-1; 10 nucleotides line up with TRBD1. The V and J ends lost 1 base and 1 base, in that order; junction bases with no gene match: 3. CDR1 SNHLY and CDR2 FYNNEI come from the germline V gene. The CDR3 is made up of 16 amino acids. The DNA of the CDR3 is TGTGCCAGCAGTGAAGGGGGGACAGGGGAGAACACTGAAGCTTTCTTT. Amino acid sequence: CASSEGGTGENTEAFF.

J is TRBJ1-5 and V is TRBV12-3 or TRBV12-4, with D unclear. Trimming left V 5 bases short and J 7 bases short, with 12 bases between. CDR3 length equals 13 residues. The CDR3 DNA reads TGTGCCAGCAGTAGTACGAGTCAACAGCCCCAGCATTTT. Its protein is CASSSTSQQPQHF.

Many counts were recorded for this clonotype. The chain employs TRBV29-1 and TRBJ2-5, with D perhaps TRBD2 (7 bases). Trimming shortened V by 4 bases and J by 4 bases, and 13 bases separated the two germline ends. This CDR3 has 13 amino acids. Germline CDR1 and CDR2: SQVTM and ANQGSEA. The CDR3 DNA follows: TGCAGCGTTGGAGGGGGGGCTCGAGAGACCCAGTACTTC. Protein product: CSVGGGARETQYF.

The chain joins TRBV7-9 to TRBJ1-5, with 9 bases aligning to TRBD1. The CDR3 covers 15 residues. Germline-derived CDR1 and CDR2 are SEHNR and FQNEAQ (reference sequence). V was pared by 6 bases and J by 6 bases, with 9 bases of the junction left unmatched. In DNA, the CDR3 is TGTGCCAGCAGTAACACAGGGGGCCAGGGTCAGCCCCAGCATTTT. It encodes CASSNTGGQGQPQHF.

The CDR3 DNA reads as TGTGCCAGCTCGGTCGGACAGCACTACGAGCAGTACTTC. Translating it yields CASSVGQHYEQYF. The chain links TRBV18 to TRBJ2-7; TRBD1 might be the D (6 bases). CDR1 is KGHSH and CDR2 is LQKENI in the germline V gene. This CDR3 has 13 residues. The ends were cut back, 6 bases at V and 3 bases at J, with 12 bases in the middle.

This clonotype was seen only a few times. The rearrangement links TRBV11-2 to TRBJ1-1; tentative D call: TRBD1 (6 bases). Germline V gene lookup returns CDR1 SGHAT and CDR2 FQNNGV. The V end was cut by 5 bases, the J end by 7 bases, with 14 bases between. This CDR3 is built from 13 residues. The CDR3 region has the DNA TGTGCCAGCAGCATGGGACAACTCTATGAAGCTTTCTTT. Translation gives CASSMGQLYEAFF.

Remarks on this clonotype: A much larger clonotype is one base distant, so this may be a read error. This sequence joins TRBV6-2 or TRBV6-3 and TRBJ2-3; 7 bases map to TRBD1. The germline V gene encodes CDR1 MNHEY and CDR2 SVGEGT. Germline trimming cut 7 bases from V and 4 bases from J; bases unmatched to any gene: 17. The CDR3 is 17 amino acids. The CDR3 loop reads CASIPFGQGVSADTQYF. CDR3 nucleotide sequence: TGTGCCAGCATTCCCTTCGGGCAGGGGGTTTCCGCAGATACGCAGTATTTT.

This clonotype was seen ten or more times. The V and J genes are TRBV10-3 and TRBJ2-6; 7 bases are a match to TRBD1. V was pared by 4 bases and J by 2 bases, with 2 bases of the junction left unmatched. This CDR3 region has 15 residues. Germline V gene lookup returns CDR1 ENHRY and CDR2 SYGVKD. The CDR3 loop reads CAISATGTGANVLTF. The CDR3 DNA reads TGTGCCATCAGTGCGACAGGGACTGGGGCCAACGTCCTGACTTTC.

This clonotype was recorded many times. The chain carries TRBV20-1 and TRBJ2-3; D ambiguous. This CDR3 contains 12 residues. Trimming pared 8 bases from V and 10 bases from J, leaving 19 bases between. Per the germline V gene, CDR1 is DFQATT and CDR2 is SNEGSKA (reference sequence). The CDR3 bases are TGCAGTCTTTTTCTCAGATATCCAGCGCAGTATTTT. This translates into CSLFLRYPAQYF.

This clonotype was seen many times. The chain is built from TRBV29-1 and TRBJ2-4, with D tentatively TRBD1 (6 bases). Trimming cost V 4 bases and J 1 base, with 8 bases left between them. The CDR3 length is 13 residues. CDR1 is SQVTM, CDR2 ANQGSEA, per germline. The CDR3 spells CSVGGRAKNIQYF. The CDR3 nucleotides are TGCAGCGTTGGGGGGCGTGCCAAAAACATTCAGTACTTC.

This clonotype was counted at least ten times. CDR3 nucleotide sequence: TGTGCCAGCAGTCCTCTAGCGGGGGTCTCCTACGAGCAGTACTTC. Translated: CASSPLAGVSYEQYF. V is TRBV12-3 or TRBV12-4 and J is TRBJ2-7, with 10 bases that match TRBD2. V gave up 5 bases and J gave up 0 bases; unmatched junction bases: 4. The CDR3 consists of 15 residues.

This clonotype has ten or more counts. The rearrangement uses TRBV7-9 and TRBJ2-1; D assignment may be TRBD1 or TRBD2 (6 bases each). Trimming shortened V by 0 bases and J by 8 bases, and 20 bases separated the two germline ends. This CDR3 is built from 17 residues. CDR1 is SEHNR and CDR2 is FQNEAQ in the germline V gene (reference sequence). CDR3 in amino acids: CASSLAPGQGTLDEQFF. The CDR3 coding sequence is TGTGCCAGCAGCTTAGCTCCTGGGCAGGGGACTCTAGATGAGCAGTTCTTC.

This clonotype was seen repeatedly, ten times or more. The chain joins TRBV3-1 to TRBJ2-3; 11 positions match TRBD2. The ends lost 5 bases at V and 8 bases at J; junction bases unmatched: 18. The CDR3 sequence is 18 residues long. Germline V gene data show CDR1 as LGHDT and CDR2 as YNNKEL (reference sequence). Here the CDR3 reads CASSLSPLTSGALVTQYF. The CDR3 DNA reads TGTGCCAGCAGCTTAAGTCCCCTGACTAGCGGGGCCCTGGTTACGCAGTATTTT.

This clonotype occurred many times. The rearrangement links TRBV9 to TRBJ1-6; D is uncertain. V lost 4 bases and J 9 bases, leaving 17 bases between the germline ends. CDR1 SGDLS and CDR2 YYNGEE come from the germline V gene. The length of the CDR3 is 15 residues. CDR3 residues: CASSSTQGNRSPLHF. The CDR3 DNA reads as TGTGCCAGCAGCTCAACACAAGGGAACCGTTCACCCCTCCACTTT.

This clonotype was found a few times. V usage is TRBV27 and J usage is TRBJ1-2; D gene unclear. The V end lost 3 bases, the J end lost 3 bases, and 8 bases lay between the germline ends. CDR3 length equals 13 residues. Germline CDR1 is MNHEY and CDR2 is SMNVEV (reference sequence). The CDR3 sequence is CASSFAAYYGYTF. CDR3 DNA sequence: TGTGCCAGCAGTTTTGCAGCATACTATGGCTACACCTTC.

This clonotype was seen many times. This chain joins TRBV28 and TRBJ2-4; D gene unclear. V lost 5 bases, J lost 4 bases, and 12 bases lay in between. This CDR3 contains 14 residues. Germline assignment: CDR1 MDHEN and CDR2 SYDVKM. The CDR3 protein is CASSLTTGKNIQYF. CDR3 coding DNA: TGTGCCAGCAGTCTGACAACTGGGAAAAACATTCAGTACTTC.

The genes are TRBV4-1 and TRBJ2-7; TRBD2 is a possible D gene (6 bases). Trimming pared 0 bases from V and 2 bases from J, leaving 20 bases between. The CDR3 loop spans 18 amino acids. Germline values: CDR1 MGHRA, CDR2 YSYEKL. The CDR3 DNA reads as TGCGCCAGCAGCCAAGATCGTCCTTTCGGGGGATTGGCCTACGAGCAGTACTTC. The encoded protein is CASSQDRPFGGLAYEQYF.

This clonotype was detected ten times or more. The chain links TRBV5-1 to TRBJ2-7; no clear D. With 1 base removed from V and 0 bases from J, the gap between germline ends came to 11 bases. Germline CDR1 reads SGHRS; CDR2 reads YFSETQ. The CDR3 is 15 amino acids. The CDR3 spells CASSLLTTSSYEQYF. The CDR3 DNA is TGCGCCAGCAGCTTGTTGACAACCAGCTCCTACGAGCAGTACTTC.